Listed below are T cell receptor beta chains from one sample, sequenced in a study of T cell responses to AZD1222 COVID-19 vaccine. Generated by immunoSEQ multiplex PCR, the TCRdb table keeps only in-frame clones and is missing some. The sample holds about 67,000 clones; approximately 80% are singletons and the top ten take 21%. The sample here was peripheral blood, taken on day 0 of AZD1222 vaccination. The source of these receptors is an adult in good health. Each CDR3 is given with its conserved first and last residue. Fields, in order: clone size, D gene, V gene, J gene, CDR3 DNA, CDR3 protein. D genes are given only for firm matches. Some rows mark clone size as missing; the rest say once, few, many or name a class of expanded clone.

.,.,TRBV7-9,TRBJ1-2,TGTGCCAGCAGCTTAGGAGGGTATGGCTACACCTTC,CASSLGGYGYTF
.,.,TRBV9,TRBJ1-1,TGTGCCAGCAGCGTAGAGTTTTTACAGGGTTTGAACACTGAAGCTTTCTTT,CASSVEFLQGLNTEAFF
.,.,TRBV11-1,TRBJ2-7,TGTGCCAGCAGCTTACCCCCTTACGAGCAGTACTTC,CASSLPPYEQYF
.,TRBD2,TRBV29-1,TRBJ2-7,TGCAGCGCTAGCGGAGGAACCTACGAGCAGTACTTC,CSASGGTYEQYF
.,TRBD2,TRBV9,TRBJ2-3,TGTGCCAGCAGCCCCCTGAGCGGGGGGGCCCTAGATACGCAGTATTTT,CASSPLSGGALDTQYF
.,.,TRBV28,TRBJ1-4,TGTGCCCATTGCGGGATAAATAATGAAAAACTGTTTTTT,CAHCGINNEKLFF
once,.,TRBV12-3/TRBV12-4,TRBJ1-5,TGTGCCAGCAGTCGCGTTAGCAATCAGCCCCAGCATTTT,CASSRVSNQPQHF
.,.,TRBV6-6,TRBJ2-7,TGTGCCAGCAGTTACGACGACGAGCAGTACTTC,CASSYDDEQYF
.,.,TRBV30,TRBJ2-2,TGTGCCGCACCCCCCGGTTCGGATTGGGCCGGGGAGCTGTTTTTT,CAAPPGSDWAGELFF
.,.,TRBV6-5,TRBJ1-6,TGTGCCAGCAGGGGGAGCTCCTATAATTCACCCCTCCACTTT,CASRGSSYNSPLHF
.,.,TRBV27,TRBJ2-1,TGTGCCAGCAGTGACACCCTCTACAATGAGCAGTTCTTC,CASSDTLYNEQFF
.,TRBD2,TRBV19,TRBJ2-2,TGTGCCAGTAGGGAGCGGGGGAGCACCGGGGAGCTGTTTTTT,CASRERGSTGELFF
.,.,TRBV9,TRBJ1-1,TGTGCCAGCAGCCCCGGGCCCACCGGACCCACTGAAGCTTTCTTT,CASSPGPTGPTEAFF
.,.,TRBV5-6,TRBJ1-3,TGTGCCAGCAGCTTAGGAGGGTCCCCTGGAAACACCATATATTTT,CASSLGGSPGNTIYF
.,.,TRBV24-1,TRBJ1-2,TGTGCCACCAGTGATTCCGCCCAAGGGGCCCACTATGGCTACACCTTC,CATSDSAQGAHYGYTF